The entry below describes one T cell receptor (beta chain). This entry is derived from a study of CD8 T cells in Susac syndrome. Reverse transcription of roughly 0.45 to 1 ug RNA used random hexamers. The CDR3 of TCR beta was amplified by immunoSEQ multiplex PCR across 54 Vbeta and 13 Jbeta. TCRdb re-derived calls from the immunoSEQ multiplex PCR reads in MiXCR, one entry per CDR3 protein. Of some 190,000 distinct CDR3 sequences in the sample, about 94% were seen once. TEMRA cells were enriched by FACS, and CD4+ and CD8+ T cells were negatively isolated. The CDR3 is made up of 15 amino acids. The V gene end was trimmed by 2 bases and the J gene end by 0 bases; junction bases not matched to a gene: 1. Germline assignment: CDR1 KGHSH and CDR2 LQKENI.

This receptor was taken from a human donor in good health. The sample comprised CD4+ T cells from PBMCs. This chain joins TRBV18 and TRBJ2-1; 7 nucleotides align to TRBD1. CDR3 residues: CASSPGTVSYNEQFF. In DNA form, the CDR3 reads TGTGCCAGCTCACCAGGGACAGTCTCCTACAATGAGCAGTTCTTC.